The 12 T cell receptor beta chains presented below share a single source sample, sequenced in a study of Tregs in tolerant kidney transplant recipients. Sequencing used immunoSEQ multiplex PCR; TCRdb keeps in-frame clones, though not all of them. In the table there are 200,000 to 300,000 clones, around 81% of which are singletons. Sequenced sample: CD4+ T cells from blood. The receptors here all came from a human donor in good health.

DNA for the CDR3: TGTGCCAGCAGCGCCCGACAGGGGAGGAATGAAAAACTGTTTTTT. This gives the protein CASSARQGRNEKLFF. The V call is TRBV9, the J call TRBJ1-4, with 8 positions matching TRBD1. V was clipped by 3 bases and J by 5 bases; unmatched bases: 6. CDR3 length: 15 residues. Germline V gene lookup returns CDR1 SGDLS and CDR2 YYNGEE.

The chain joins TRBV6-6 to TRBJ1-2; D unclear. The V end lost 8 bases, the J end lost 8 bases, and 12 bases lay between the germline ends. Germline V lookup: CDR1 MNHNY, CDR2 SVGAGI (reference sequence). CDR3 size: 11 residues. The CDR3 DNA reads as TGTGCCAGCGAGCTAAGTTGGGGCTACACCTTC. The encoded protein is CASELSWGYTF.

CDR3 in DNA: TGTGCCAGCAGTCCTACCGGGACAGTGGGAAACATTCAGTACTTC. Translation: CASSPTGTVGNIQYF. The chain carries TRBV27 and TRBJ2-4, with 7 positions matching TRBD1. The germline gives CDR1 MNHEY, CDR2 SMNVEV (reference sequence). Trimming removed 5 bases from V and 6 bases from J; junction bases left unmatched: 10. This CDR3 comprises 15 residues.

The chain couples TRBV7-2 to TRBJ1-5; D gene unclear. V shed 5 bases and J shed 7 bases, with 12 bases lying between them. The CDR3 loop spans 13 amino acids. Germline V gene sequence: CDR1 SGHTA, CDR2 FQGNSA. The CDR3 DNA reads as TGTGCCAGCAGCCTCACGGGAGCCCAGCCCCAGCATTTT. Its translation: CASSLTGAQPQHF.

V usage is TRBV2 and J usage is TRBJ1-6; 9 bases map to TRBD1. Germline CDR1 is SNHLY and CDR2 is FYNNEI. This CDR3 is 13 amino acids long. The V and J ends lost 7 bases and 14 bases, in that order; junction bases with no gene match: 9. The CDR3 DNA is TGTGCCAGCACCCGGGACAGGGAACCGACCCTCCACTTT. This translates into CASTRDREPTLHF.

This chain joins TRBV9 and TRBJ2-3; TRBD2 matches 9 bases. This CDR3 is 17 amino acids long. CDR1 and CDR2 (germline): SGDLS, YYNGEE. V lost 4 bases to trimming and J lost 2 bases; unmatched junction nucleotides: 11. The CDR3 nucleotides are TGTGCCAGCAGCTCCCGCCACGGGACTAGCACCACAGATACGCAGTATTTT. Protein sequence: CASSSRHGTSTTDTQYF.

About this clone itself: Distinct nucleotide sequences in the sample also encode this CDR3. V gene TRBV2 combines with J gene TRBJ1-5; unclear D gene. With 7 bases removed from V and 0 bases from J, the gap between germline ends came to 7 bases. Germline V gene data show CDR1 as SNHLY and CDR2 as FYNNEI. The CDR3 extends over 13 amino acids. Written as DNA, the CDR3 is TGTGCCAGCAATCGGGGTAGCAATCAGCCCCAGCATTTT. The encoded protein is CASNRGSNQPQHF.

Written as DNA, the CDR3 is TGTGCCAGCAGTTCTCAGGGAGGTGATGGCTACACCTTC. Translated: CASSSQGGDGYTF. V is TRBV7-9 and J is TRBJ1-2; a possible D gene is TRBD1 (5 bases). The CDR3 is 13 residues long. From germline, CDR1 is SEHNR and CDR2 FQNEAQ (reference sequence). The germline V and J ends were trimmed by 6 bases and 6 bases, with 14 bases remaining between them.

The chain couples TRBV19 to TRBJ2-3, with TRBD2 identical over 12 bases. Trimming took 4 bases from V and 5 from J; bases not matched to a gene: 7. Germline values: CDR1 LNHDA, CDR2 SQIVND (reference sequence). The CDR3 sequence is 16 residues long. Here the CDR3 reads CASSSSGLAGGDTQYF. DNA of the CDR3: TGTGCCAGTAGTAGCTCGGGACTAGCGGGCGGAGATACGCAGTATTTT. The variable domain in full, completed from reference TRBV19 and TRBJ2-3, reads DGGITQSPKYLFRKEGQNVTLSCEQNLNHDAMYWYRQDPGQGLRLIYYSQIVNDFQKGDIAEGYSVSREKKESFPLTVTSAQKNPTAFYLCASSSSGLAGGDTQYFGPGTRLTVL.

The chain joins TRBV27 to TRBJ1-5; no definite D call. The V gene's germline CDR1 is MNHEY and CDR2 SMNVEV (reference sequence). V was clipped by 0 bases and J by 9 bases, with 9 bases between them. CDR3 size: 13 residues. The CDR3 region has the DNA TGTGCCAGCAGTTTATCAGGTGGGAGGCCCCAGCATTTT. It translates to CASSLSGGRPQHF.

The rearrangement joins TRBV7-8 to TRBJ1-6; weak D call: TRBD1 (5 bases). V dropped 0 bases and J dropped 9 bases, with 15 bases sitting between them. Germline-derived CDR1 and CDR2 are SGHVS and FQNEAQ. The CDR3 consists of 16 residues. The CDR3 spells CASSLAEQGLGSPLHF. The CDR3 DNA is TGTGCCAGCAGCTTAGCGGAGCAGGGTTTAGGTTCACCCCTCCACTTT.

The chain carries TRBV19 and TRBJ1-3, with TRBD1 as a possible D gene (5 bases). CDR3 length: 16 amino acids. V was trimmed by 6 bases and J by 0 bases, leaving 15 bases between them. CDR1 is LNHDA, CDR2 SQIVND, per germline (reference sequence). CDR3 nucleotide sequence: TGTGCCAGTAGAGGGGCCCACAGAAGCTCTGGAAACACCATATATTTT. This translates into CASRGAHRSSGNTIYF.